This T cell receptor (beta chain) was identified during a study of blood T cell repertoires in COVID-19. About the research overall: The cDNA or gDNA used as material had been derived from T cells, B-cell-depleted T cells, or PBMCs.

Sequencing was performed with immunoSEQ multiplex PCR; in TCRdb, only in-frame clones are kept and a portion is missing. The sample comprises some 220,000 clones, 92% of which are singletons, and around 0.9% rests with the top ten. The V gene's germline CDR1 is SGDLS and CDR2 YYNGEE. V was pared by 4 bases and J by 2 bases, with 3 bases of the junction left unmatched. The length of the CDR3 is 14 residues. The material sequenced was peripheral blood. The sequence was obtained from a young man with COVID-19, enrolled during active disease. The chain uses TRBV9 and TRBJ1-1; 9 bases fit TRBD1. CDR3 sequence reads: CASSTGQGNTEAFF. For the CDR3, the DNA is TGTGCCAGCAGCACGGGACAGGGAAACACTGAAGCTTTCTTT.